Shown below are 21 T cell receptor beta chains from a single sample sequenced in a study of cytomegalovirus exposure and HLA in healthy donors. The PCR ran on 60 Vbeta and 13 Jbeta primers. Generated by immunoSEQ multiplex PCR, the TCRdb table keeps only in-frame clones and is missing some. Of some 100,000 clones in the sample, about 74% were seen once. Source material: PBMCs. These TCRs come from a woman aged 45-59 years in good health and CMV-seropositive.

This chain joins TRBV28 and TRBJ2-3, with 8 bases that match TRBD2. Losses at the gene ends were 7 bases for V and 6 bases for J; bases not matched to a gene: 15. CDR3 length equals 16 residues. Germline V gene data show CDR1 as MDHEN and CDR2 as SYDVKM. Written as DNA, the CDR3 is TGTGCCAGCACTGAAACCCCGACGGGAGGGCCGGATACGCAGTATTTT. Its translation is CASTETPTGGPDTQYF.

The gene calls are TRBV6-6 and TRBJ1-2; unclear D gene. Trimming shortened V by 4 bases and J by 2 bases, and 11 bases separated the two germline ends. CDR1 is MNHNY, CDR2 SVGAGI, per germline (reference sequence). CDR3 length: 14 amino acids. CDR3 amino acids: CASSSGLVNYGYTF. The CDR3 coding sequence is TGTGCCAGCAGTTCAGGACTCGTCAACTATGGCTACACCTTC.

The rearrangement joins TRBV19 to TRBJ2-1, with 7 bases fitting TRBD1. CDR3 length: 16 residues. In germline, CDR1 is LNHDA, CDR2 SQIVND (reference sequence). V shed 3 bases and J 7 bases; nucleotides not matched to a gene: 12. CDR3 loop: CASSIQSGGPGNEQFF. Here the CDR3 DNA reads TGTGCCAGTAGTATCCAATCAGGGGGACCGGGAAATGAGCAGTTCTTC.

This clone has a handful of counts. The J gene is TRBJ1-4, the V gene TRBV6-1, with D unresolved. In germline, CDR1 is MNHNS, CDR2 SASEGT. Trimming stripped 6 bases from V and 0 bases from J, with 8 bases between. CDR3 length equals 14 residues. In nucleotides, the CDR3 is TGTGCCAGCAGGAGAGAGGCAACTAATGAAAAACTGTTTTTT. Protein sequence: CASRREATNEKLFF.

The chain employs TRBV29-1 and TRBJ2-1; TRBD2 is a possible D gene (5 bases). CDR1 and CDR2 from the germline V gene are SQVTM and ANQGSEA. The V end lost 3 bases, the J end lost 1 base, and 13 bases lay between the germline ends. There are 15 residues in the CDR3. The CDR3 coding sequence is TGCAGCGTTGAGCTCGGGGAAACGTCCTACAATGAGCAGTTCTTC. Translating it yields CSVELGETSYNEQFF.

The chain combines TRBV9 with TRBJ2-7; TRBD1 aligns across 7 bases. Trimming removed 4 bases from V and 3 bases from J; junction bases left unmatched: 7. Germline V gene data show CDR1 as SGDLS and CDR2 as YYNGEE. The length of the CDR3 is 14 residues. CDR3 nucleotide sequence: TGTGCCAGCAGCCCAGACAGGGTAGTCTACGAGCAGTACTTC. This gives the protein CASSPDRVVYEQYF.

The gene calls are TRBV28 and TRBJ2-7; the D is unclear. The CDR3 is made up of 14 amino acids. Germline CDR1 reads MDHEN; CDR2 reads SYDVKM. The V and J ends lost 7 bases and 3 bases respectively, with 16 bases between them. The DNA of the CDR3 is TGTGCCAGCAAAGATCCAGGTCTGGGCTACGAGCAGTACTTC. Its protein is CASKDPGLGYEQYF.

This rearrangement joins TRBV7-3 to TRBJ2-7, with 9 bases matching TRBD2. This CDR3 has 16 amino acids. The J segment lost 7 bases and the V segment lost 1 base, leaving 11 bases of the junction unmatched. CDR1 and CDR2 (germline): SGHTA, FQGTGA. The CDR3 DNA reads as TGTGCCAGCAGCTTAAACCCCGGACTAGCGACTGGGGAGCAGTACTTC. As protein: CASSLNPGLATGEQYF.

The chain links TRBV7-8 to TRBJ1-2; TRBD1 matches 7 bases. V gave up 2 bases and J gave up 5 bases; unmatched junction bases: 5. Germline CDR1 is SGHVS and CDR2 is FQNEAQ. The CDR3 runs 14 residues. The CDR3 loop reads CASSLSQGGYGYTF. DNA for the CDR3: TGTGCCAGCAGCTTAAGCCAGGGGGGATATGGCTACACCTTC.

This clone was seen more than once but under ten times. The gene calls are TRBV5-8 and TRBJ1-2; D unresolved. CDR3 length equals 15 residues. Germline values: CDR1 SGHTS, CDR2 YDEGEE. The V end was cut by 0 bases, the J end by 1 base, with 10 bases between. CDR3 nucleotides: TGTGCCAGCAGCTTGGTTGCCAACTTTAACTATGGCTACACCTTC. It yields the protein CASSLVANFNYGYTF.

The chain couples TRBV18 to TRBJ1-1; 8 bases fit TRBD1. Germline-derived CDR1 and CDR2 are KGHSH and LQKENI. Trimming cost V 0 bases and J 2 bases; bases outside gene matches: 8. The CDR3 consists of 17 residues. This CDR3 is CASSPPLVAGGNTEAFF. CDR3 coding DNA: TGTGCCAGCTCACCACCTTTGGTGGCAGGGGGCAACACTGAAGCTTTCTTT.

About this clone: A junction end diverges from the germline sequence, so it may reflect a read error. Here the CDR3 reads CSSSPKDRGTDTQYF. The CDR3 DNA reads as TGTTCCAGCAGCCCTAAAGACAGGGGCACAGATACGCAGTATTTT. The chain has TRBV7-9 and TRBJ2-3; 7 nucleotides agree with TRBD1. CDR1 and CDR2 (germline): SEHNR, FQNEAQ (reference sequence). The CDR3 totals 15 residues.

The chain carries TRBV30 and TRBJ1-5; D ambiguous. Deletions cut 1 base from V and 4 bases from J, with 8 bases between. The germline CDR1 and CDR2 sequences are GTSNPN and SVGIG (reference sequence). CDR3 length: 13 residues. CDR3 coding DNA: TGTGCCTGGAGTGCCAATACAAATCAGCCCCAGCATTTT. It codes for CAWSANTNQPQHF. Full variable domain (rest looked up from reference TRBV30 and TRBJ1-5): SQTIHQWPATLVQPVGSPLSLECTVEGTSNPNLYWYRQAAGRGLQLLFYSVGIGQISSEVPQNLSASRPQDRQFILSSKKLLLSDSGFYLCAWSANTNQPQHFGDGTRLSIL.

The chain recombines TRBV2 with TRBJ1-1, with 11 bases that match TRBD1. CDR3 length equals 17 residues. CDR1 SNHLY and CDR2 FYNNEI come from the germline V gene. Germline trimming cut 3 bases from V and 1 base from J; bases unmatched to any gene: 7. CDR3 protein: CASSEGGTGGTNTEAFF. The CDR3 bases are TGTGCCAGCAGTGAGGGGGGGACAGGGGGGACGAACACTGAAGCTTTCTTT.

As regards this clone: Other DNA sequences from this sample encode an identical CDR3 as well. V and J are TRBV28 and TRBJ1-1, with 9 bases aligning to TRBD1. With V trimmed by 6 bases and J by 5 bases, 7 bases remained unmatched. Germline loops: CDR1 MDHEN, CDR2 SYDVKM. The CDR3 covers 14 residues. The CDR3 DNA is TGTGCCAGCAGAGCCGGGACAGGGAGGACTGAAGCTTTCTTT. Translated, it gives CASRAGTGRTEAFF.

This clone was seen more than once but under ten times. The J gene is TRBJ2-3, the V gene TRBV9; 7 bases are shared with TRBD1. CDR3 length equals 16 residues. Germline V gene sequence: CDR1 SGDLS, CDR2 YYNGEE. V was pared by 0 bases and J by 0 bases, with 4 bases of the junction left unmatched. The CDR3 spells CASSVEGGGSTDTQYF. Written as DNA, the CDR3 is TGTGCCAGCAGCGTAGAAGGGGGCGGAAGCACAGATACGCAGTATTTT. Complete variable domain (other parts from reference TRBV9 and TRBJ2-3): DSGVTQTPKHLITATGQRVTLRCSPRSGDLSVYWYQQSLDQGLQFLIQYYNGEERAKGNILERFSAQQFPDLHSELNLSSLELGDSALYFCASSVEGGGSTDTQYFGPGTRLTVL.

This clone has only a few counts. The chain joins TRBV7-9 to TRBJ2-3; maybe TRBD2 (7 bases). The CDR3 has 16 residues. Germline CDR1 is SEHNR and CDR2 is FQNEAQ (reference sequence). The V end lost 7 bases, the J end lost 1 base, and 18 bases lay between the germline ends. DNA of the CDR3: TGTGCCAGCACCGGGGAGGGGGGGCGCGGCACAGATACGCAGTATTTT. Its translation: CASTGEGGRGTDTQYF.

The CDR3 coding sequence is TGTGCCAGCAGCTCGCGCCCCCATGAGACCCAGTACTTC. Protein: CASSSRPHETQYF. This chain links TRBV7-9 with TRBJ2-5; D is ambiguous. The germline V gene encodes CDR1 SEHNR and CDR2 FQNEAQ (reference sequence). The CDR3 is 13 residues long. Trimming removed 4 bases from V and 5 bases from J, with 11 bases in between. Using reference TRBV7-9 and TRBJ2-5 for the parts outside the CDR3, the full variable domain is DTGVSQNPRHKITKRGQNVTFRCDPISEHNRLYWYRQTLGQGPEFLTYFQNEAQLEKSRLLSDRFSAERPKGSFSTLEIQRTEQGDSAMYLCASSSRPHETQYFGPGTRLLVL.

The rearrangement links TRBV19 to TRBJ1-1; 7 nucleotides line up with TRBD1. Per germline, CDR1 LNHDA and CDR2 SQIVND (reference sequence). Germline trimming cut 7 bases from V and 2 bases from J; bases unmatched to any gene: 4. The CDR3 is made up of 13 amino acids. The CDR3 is CASTRQGNTEAFF. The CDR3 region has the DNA TGTGCCAGTACCCGACAGGGTAACACTGAAGCTTTCTTT.

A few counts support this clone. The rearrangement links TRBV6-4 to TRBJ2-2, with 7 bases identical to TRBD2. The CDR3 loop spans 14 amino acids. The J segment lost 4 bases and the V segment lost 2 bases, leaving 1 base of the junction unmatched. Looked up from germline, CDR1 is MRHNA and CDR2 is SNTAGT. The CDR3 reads CASSDGGSTGELFF. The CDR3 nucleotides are TGTGCCAGCAGTGACGGCGGGAGCACCGGGGAGCTGTTTTTT.

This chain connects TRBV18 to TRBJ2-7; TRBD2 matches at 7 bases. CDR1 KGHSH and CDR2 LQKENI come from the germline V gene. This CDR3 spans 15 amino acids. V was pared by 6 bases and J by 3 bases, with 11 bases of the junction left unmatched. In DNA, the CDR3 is TGTGCCAGCTCCCCCCTGGACGGACTAGTCTACGAGCAGTACTTC. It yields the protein CASSPLDGLVYEQYF.